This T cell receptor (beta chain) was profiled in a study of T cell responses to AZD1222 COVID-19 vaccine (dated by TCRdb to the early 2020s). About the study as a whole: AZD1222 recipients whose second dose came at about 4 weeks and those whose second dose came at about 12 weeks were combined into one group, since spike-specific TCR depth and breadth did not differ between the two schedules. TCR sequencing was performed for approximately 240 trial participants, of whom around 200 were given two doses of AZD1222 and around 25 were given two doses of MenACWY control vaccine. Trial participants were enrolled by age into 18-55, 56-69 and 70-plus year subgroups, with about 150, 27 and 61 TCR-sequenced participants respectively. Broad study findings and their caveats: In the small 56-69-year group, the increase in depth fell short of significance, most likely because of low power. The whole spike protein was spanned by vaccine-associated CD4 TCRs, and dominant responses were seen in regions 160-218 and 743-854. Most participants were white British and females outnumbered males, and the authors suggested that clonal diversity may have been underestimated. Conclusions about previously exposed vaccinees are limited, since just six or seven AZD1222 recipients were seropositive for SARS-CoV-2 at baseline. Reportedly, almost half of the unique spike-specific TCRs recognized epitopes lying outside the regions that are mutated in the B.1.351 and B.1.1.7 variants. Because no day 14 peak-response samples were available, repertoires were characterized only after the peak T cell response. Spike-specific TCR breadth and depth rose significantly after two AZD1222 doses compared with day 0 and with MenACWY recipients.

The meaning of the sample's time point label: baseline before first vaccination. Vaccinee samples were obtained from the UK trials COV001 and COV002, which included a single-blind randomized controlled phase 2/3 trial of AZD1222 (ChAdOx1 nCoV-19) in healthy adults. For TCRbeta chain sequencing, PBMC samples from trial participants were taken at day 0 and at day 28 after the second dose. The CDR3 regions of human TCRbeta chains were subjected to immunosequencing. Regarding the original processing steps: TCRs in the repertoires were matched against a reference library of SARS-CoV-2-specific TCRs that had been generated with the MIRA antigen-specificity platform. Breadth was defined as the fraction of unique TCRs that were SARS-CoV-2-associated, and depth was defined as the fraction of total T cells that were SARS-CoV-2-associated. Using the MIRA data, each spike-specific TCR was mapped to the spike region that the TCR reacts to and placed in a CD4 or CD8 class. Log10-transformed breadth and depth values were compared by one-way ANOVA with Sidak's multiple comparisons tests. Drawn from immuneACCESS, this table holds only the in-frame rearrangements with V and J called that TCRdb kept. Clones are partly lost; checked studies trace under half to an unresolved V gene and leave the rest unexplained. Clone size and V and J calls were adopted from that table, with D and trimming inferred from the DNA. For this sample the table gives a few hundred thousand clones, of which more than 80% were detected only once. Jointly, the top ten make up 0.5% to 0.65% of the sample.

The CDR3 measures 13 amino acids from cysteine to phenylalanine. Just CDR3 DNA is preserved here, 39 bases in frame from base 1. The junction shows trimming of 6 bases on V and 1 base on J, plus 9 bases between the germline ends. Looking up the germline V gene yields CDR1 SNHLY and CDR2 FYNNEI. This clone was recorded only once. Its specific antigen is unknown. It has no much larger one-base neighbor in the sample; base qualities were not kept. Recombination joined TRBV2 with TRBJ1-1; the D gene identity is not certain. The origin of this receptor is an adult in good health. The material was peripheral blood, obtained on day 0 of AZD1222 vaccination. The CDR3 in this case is CASSPEWNTEAFF. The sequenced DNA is TGTGCCAGCAGCCCCGAGTGGAACACTGAAGCTTTCTTT.